The 21 T cell receptor beta chains below come from one sample, sequenced in a study of blood T cell repertoires in COVID-19. Here immunoSEQ multiplex PCR was the method, and the copy in TCRdb shows in-frame clones only, minus some. The table records about 210,000 clones, around four fifths of them present only once. Sequencing input: peripheral blood. Receptors were obtained from a woman in her forties or fifties with acute or convalescent COVID-19.

The chain carries TRBV6-4 and TRBJ2-1; 12 bases fit TRBD2. The CDR3 spans 18 residues. V trimming: 3 bases; J trimming: 0 bases; junction bases outside the gene matches: 6. The V gene's germline CDR1 is MRHNA and CDR2 SNTAGT. CDR3 nucleotide sequence: TGTGCCAGCAGTGAACTAGCGGGAGGATCGAGCTCCTACAATGAGCAGTTCTTC. Translating gives CASSELAGGSSSYNEQFF.

The V gene is TRBV5-5, the J gene TRBJ2-3; weak D call: TRBD2 (6 bases). CDR3 length: 16 residues. Germline V lookup: CDR1 SGHKS, CDR2 YYEKEE (reference sequence). The V gene lost 6 bases and the J gene lost 1 base, with 18 bases spanning the gap. The CDR3 bases are TGTGCCAGCACCTGGGACGGACCTAGCGGCACAGATACGCAGTATTTT. It codes for CASTWDGPSGTDTQYF.

The chain combines TRBV28 with TRBJ1-2; D is unresolved. V was clipped by 4 bases and J by 4 bases, with 16 bases between them. The CDR3 sequence is 15 residues long. Germline CDR1 reads MDHEN; CDR2 reads SYDVKM. The CDR3 DNA follows: TGTGCCAGCAGTTCCCTATCGGAGGGTGGCTATGGCTACACCTTC. Protein product: CASSSLSEGGYGYTF.

The gene calls are TRBV19 and TRBJ1-5, with no clear D. The CDR3 consists of 14 residues. Trimming left V 6 bases short and J 0 bases short, with 9 bases between. The germline V gene encodes CDR1 LNHDA and CDR2 SQIVND (reference sequence). The CDR3 spells CASRAAHSNQPQHF. CDR3 DNA sequence: TGTGCCAGTAGAGCGGCCCATAGCAATCAGCCCCAGCATTTT. Full variable domain (rest looked up from reference TRBV19 and TRBJ1-5): DGGITQSPKYLFRKEGQNVTLSCEQNLNHDAMYWYRQDPGQGLRLIYYSQIVNDFQKGDIAEGYSVSREKKESFPLTVTSAQKNPTAFYLCASRAAHSNQPQHFGDGTRLSIL.

This chain uses TRBV6-2 or TRBV6-3 with TRBJ2-7; TRBD2 agrees at 9 bases. The length of the CDR3 is 19 residues. Trimming removed 5 bases from V and 5 bases from J; junction bases left unmatched: 22. Germline V gene data show CDR1 as MNHEY and CDR2 as SVGEGT. CDR3 sequence reads: CASSGLPGLALRKLNEQYF. DNA of the CDR3: TGTGCCAGCAGTGGTCTCCCCGGACTAGCGTTAAGGAAGTTAAACGAGCAGTACTTC.

The chain combines TRBV11-2 with TRBJ2-5, with TRBD2 as a possible D gene (6 bases). The CDR3 has 14 residues. Trimming cost V 3 bases and J 6 bases, with 14 bases left between them. Per the germline V gene, CDR1 is SGHAT and CDR2 is FQNNGV. For the CDR3, the DNA is TGTGCCAGCAGCTTCACCCGGGGCGGGAAGACCCAGTACTTC. The encoded protein is CASSFTRGGKTQYF. The whole variable domain, remainder taken from reference TRBV11-2 and TRBJ2-5, is EAGVAQSPRYKIIEKRQSVAFWCNPISGHATLYWYQQILGQGPKLLIQFQNNGVVDDSQLPKDRFSAERLKGVDSTLKIQPAKLEDSAVYLCASSFTRGGKTQYFGPGTRLLVL.

This chain uses TRBV24-1 with TRBJ1-5; D not resolved. This CDR3 contains 12 residues. V lost 1 base and J lost 5, with 2 bases in between. Germline assignment: CDR1 KGHDR and CDR2 SFDVKD. CDR3 sequence reads: CATSDFDQPQHF. The CDR3 region has the DNA TGTGCCACCAGTGATTTCGATCAGCCCCAGCATTTT.

V is TRBV13 and J is TRBJ2-3; 11 nucleotides agree with TRBD2. The germline V gene has CDR1 PRHDT and CDR2 FYEKMQ (reference sequence). V trimming: 0 bases; J trimming: 6 bases; junction bases outside the gene matches: 11. The CDR3 covers 18 residues. The CDR3 nucleotides are TGTGCCAGCAGCTTAGGCGGGATAGCGGGAGGGCCCGGGGATACGCAGTATTTT. It is translated as CASSLGGIAGGPGDTQYF. Together with reference TRBV13 and TRBJ2-3, the CDR3 gives the full variable domain: AAGVIQSPRHLIKEKRETATLKCYPIPRHDTVYWYQQGPGQDPQFLISFYEKMQSDKGSIPDRFSAQQFSDYHSELNMSSLELGDSALYFCASSLGGIAGGPGDTQYFGPGTRLTVL.

V gene TRBV7-2 combines with J gene TRBJ2-3; D is ambiguous. With 6 bases removed from V and 3 bases from J, the gap between germline ends came to 10 bases. CDR1 is SGHTA, CDR2 FQGNSA, per germline. CDR3 length: 13 amino acids. CDR3 sequence (DNA): TGTGCCAGCAGTCCTACAGTGACAGATACGCAGTATTTT. It translates to CASSPTVTDTQYF.

V gene TRBV19 combines with J gene TRBJ2-5; D might be TRBD2 (5 bases). CDR1 is LNHDA and CDR2 is SQIVND in the germline V gene (reference sequence). The CDR3 consists of 13 residues. Trimming shortened V by 6 bases and J by 0 bases, and 8 bases separated the two germline ends. The CDR3 DNA is TGTGCCAGTAGGATGAGGGACCAAGAGACCCAGTACTTC. This translates into CASRMRDQETQYF.

This rearrangement joins TRBV27 to TRBJ2-7; maybe TRBD1 (6 bases). Germline V CDR1 and CDR2: MNHEY, SMNVEV (reference sequence). V was cut by 6 bases and J by 0 bases, with 15 bases left in between. The CDR3 totals 15 residues. The CDR3 region has the DNA TGTGCCAGCAGACCCCCCGGGACAAACTCCTACGAGCAGTACTTC. It encodes CASRPPGTNSYEQYF.

The V gene is TRBV28, the J gene TRBJ2-7; 11 bases match TRBD2. CDR1 is MDHEN and CDR2 is SYDVKM in the germline V gene. There are 14 residues in the CDR3. The V segment lost 8 bases and the J segment 0 bases; nucleotides outside the gene matches: 3. CDR3 amino acids: CASVGTSGSYEQYF. DNA for the CDR3: TGTGCCAGCGTCGGGACTAGCGGCTCCTACGAGCAGTACTTC. Filled out from reference TRBV28 and TRBJ2-7, the complete variable domain reads DVKVTQSSRYLVKRTGEKVFLECVQDMDHENMFWYRQDPGLGLRLIYFSYDVKMKEKGDIPEGYSVSREKKERFSLILESASTNQTSMYLCASVGTSGSYEQYFGPGTRLTVT.

This clone has a handful of counts. This chain links TRBV24-1 with TRBJ2-2; 9 bases match TRBD2. The V segment lost 9 bases and the J segment 8 bases; nucleotides outside the gene matches: 15. This CDR3 region has 16 residues. CDR1 is KGHDR and CDR2 is SFDVKD in the germline V gene. The CDR3: CATSSTGSGSLGELFF. The CDR3 coding sequence is TGTGCCACCTCCTCGACGGGTAGCGGGAGTTTGGGGGAGCTGTTTTTT.

The rearrangement links TRBV7-2 to TRBJ1-1; possibly TRBD1 for D (6 bases). The germline V gene has CDR1 SGHTA and CDR2 FQGNSA. The ends were cut back, 5 bases at V and 2 bases at J, with 12 bases in the middle. There are 14 residues in the CDR3. The CDR3 DNA reads as TGTGCCAGCAGCCTAGTCGGGACAAACACTGAAGCTTTCTTT. Translation gives CASSLVGTNTEAFF.

V gene TRBV6-5 combines with J gene TRBJ2-5; tentatively, D is TRBD2 (7 bases). This CDR3 is built from 12 residues. Germline V lookup: CDR1 MNHEY, CDR2 SVGAGI. Trimming took 9 bases from V and 3 from J, leaving 11 bases between them. CDR3 sequence (DNA): TGTGCCAGTGGGAGGGGGGAAGAGACCCAGTACTTC. It codes for CASGRGEETQYF.

This sequence joins TRBV30 and TRBJ2-7; the match to TRBD2 covers 10 bases. The CDR3 loop spans 15 amino acids. Per germline, CDR1 GTSNPN and CDR2 SVGIG (reference sequence). J was trimmed by 6 bases and V by 0 bases; bases with no gene match: 8. The CDR3 region has the DNA TGTGCCTGGAGTGTAGAGACTAGCGGGTACGCCGAGCAGTACTTC. Protein sequence: CAWSVETSGYAEQYF.

The V gene is TRBV5-1, the J gene TRBJ1-1; TRBD1 is a possible D gene (6 bases). The CDR3 has 15 amino acids. Looked up from germline, CDR1 is SGHRS and CDR2 is YFSETQ. Trimming took off 6 bases at V and 0 bases at J, with 15 bases between the two ends. DNA for the CDR3: TGCGCCAGCACCCCCAGGGGTACCCTGAACACTGAAGCTTTCTTT. It codes for CASTPRGTLNTEAFF.

The V and J genes are TRBV7-9 and TRBJ2-5; the D gene is possibly TRBD1 (6 bases). Germline lookup yields CDR1 SEHNR and CDR2 FQNEAQ (reference sequence). The CDR3 is 16 residues long. V dropped 4 bases and J dropped 4 bases, with 19 bases sitting between them. The CDR3 DNA reads as TGTGCCAGCAGCTCCCAGGGGCCGGCTAGCCGAGAGACCCAGTACTTC. Its translation: CASSSQGPASRETQYF. Combining the CDR3 with reference TRBV7-9 and TRBJ2-5 gives the whole variable domain DTGVSQNPRHKITKRGQNVTFRCDPISEHNRLYWYRQTLGQGPEFLTYFQNEAQLEKSRLLSDRFSAERPKGSFSTLEIQRTEQGDSAMYLCASSSQGPASRETQYFGPGTRLLVL.

The chain carries TRBV28 and TRBJ1-1, with D perhaps matching TRBD1 (5 bases). CDR1 is MDHEN, CDR2 SYDVKM, per germline. This CDR3 is built from 14 residues. The V and J ends lost 4 bases and 1 base respectively, with 10 bases between them. The CDR3 DNA is TGTGCCAGCAGTTCCGACAGCGAGAACACTGAAGCTTTCTTT. It is translated as CASSSDSENTEAFF.

The chain employs TRBV7-9 and TRBJ2-2; 7 bases match TRBD2. The CDR3 runs to 17 residues. V was clipped by 4 bases and J by 1 base; unmatched bases: 9. The germline gives CDR1 SEHNR, CDR2 FQNEAQ (reference sequence). DNA for the CDR3: TGTGCCAGCAGCTCCGGCCTAGCGGAGAAGAACACCGGGGAGCTGTTTTTT. Encoded protein: CASSSGLAEKNTGELFF.

The rearrangement joins TRBV27 to TRBJ2-2; 7 nucleotides align to TRBD2. The CDR3 is 18 residues long. After removal of 6 bases from V and 1 base from J, the junction contained 14 bases not matched to a gene. Per germline, CDR1 MNHEY and CDR2 SMNVEV (reference sequence). For the CDR3, the DNA is TGTGCCAGCAGGGGAGGGCGTGGGGCTAGCGGGAACACCGGGGAGCTGTTTTTT. It specifies CASRGGRGASGNTGELFF.